The 5 T cell receptor beta chains below all came from one sample that was sequenced in a study of T cell responses to AZD1222 COVID-19 vaccine. Profiling relied on immunoSEQ multiplex PCR, and the TCRdb table lists in-frame clones only, not all of them. The table has more than 140,000 clones, around nine tenths seen once. This specimen was peripheral blood, taken on day 0 of AZD1222 vaccination. These receptors were taken from an adult in good health.

The chain couples TRBV27 to TRBJ1-5; 9 nucleotides match TRBD1. Trimming at V came to 6 bases and at J to 0 bases, leaving 9 bases not matched to a gene. The V gene's germline CDR1 is MNHEY and CDR2 SMNVEV (reference sequence). The CDR3 loop spans 17 amino acids. The CDR3 sequence: CASSQTGGPYSNQPQHF. In nucleotides, the CDR3 is TGTGCCAGCAGCCAGACAGGGGGGCCCTATAGCAATCAGCCCCAGCATTTT.

The chain couples TRBV15 to TRBJ2-7; the match to TRBD1 covers 8 bases. Germline-derived CDR1 and CDR2 are LNHNV and YYDKDF (reference sequence). V was clipped by 3 bases and J by 2 bases; unmatched bases: 6. The CDR3 totals 15 residues. CDR3 bases: TGTGCCACCAGCAGGGCAGGGGGCGCCGCCTACGAGCAGTACTTC. It is translated as CATSRAGGAAYEQYF.

The chain combines TRBV6-1 with TRBJ2-1, with no clear D. Trimming removed 2 bases from V and 7 bases from J, with 15 bases in between. This CDR3 is built from 15 residues. CDR1 is MNHNS and CDR2 is SASEGT in the germline V gene. CDR3 region: CASSEPARVSNEQFF. CDR3 nucleotides: TGTGCCAGCAGTGAACCAGCAAGGGTGTCAAATGAGCAGTTCTTC.

As DNA, the CDR3 is TGTGCCAGCAGCTTCGACAGGGGACCCTACGAGCAGTACTTC. Translation: CASSFDRGPYEQYF. This chain connects TRBV7-2 to TRBJ2-7, with 8 bases matching TRBD1. This CDR3 comprises 14 residues. The germline gives CDR1 SGHTA, CDR2 FQGNSA. Trimming at V came to 3 bases and at J to 2 bases, leaving 3 bases not matched to a gene.

The V gene is TRBV6-5, the J gene TRBJ1-4; D is unresolved. CDR1 is MNHEY, CDR2 SVGAGI, per germline. The ends were cut back, 4 bases at V and 7 bases at J, with 16 bases in the middle. The CDR3 has 15 amino acids. The DNA of the CDR3 is TGTGCCAGCAGTTGGACGCCTGGTTCGAGTGAAAAACTGTTTTTT. Protein: CASSWTPGSSEKLFF.